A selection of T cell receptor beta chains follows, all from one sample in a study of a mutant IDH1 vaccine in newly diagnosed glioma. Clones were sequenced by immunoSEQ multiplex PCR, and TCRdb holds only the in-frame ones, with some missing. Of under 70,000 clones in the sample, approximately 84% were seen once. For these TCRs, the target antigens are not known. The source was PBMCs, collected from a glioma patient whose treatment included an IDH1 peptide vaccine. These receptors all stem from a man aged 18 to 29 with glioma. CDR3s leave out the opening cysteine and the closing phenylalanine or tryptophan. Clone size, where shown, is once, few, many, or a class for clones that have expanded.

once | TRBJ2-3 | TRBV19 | ASSTLQGSDTQY
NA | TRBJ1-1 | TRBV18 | ASSPRTGRAGEAF
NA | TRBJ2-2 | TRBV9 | ASSAISGGTGELF
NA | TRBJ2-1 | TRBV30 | AWSVSRVGDNEQF
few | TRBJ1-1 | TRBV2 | ASTGTNTEAF
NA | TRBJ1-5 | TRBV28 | ASSLFGFSNQPQH
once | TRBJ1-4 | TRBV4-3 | ASSQDRAAGGGTNEKLF
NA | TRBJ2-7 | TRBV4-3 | ASSQDGYLQGISYEQY
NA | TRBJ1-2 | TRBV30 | AWSRDRPYGYT
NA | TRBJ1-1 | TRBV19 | ASRVDRGSTEAF
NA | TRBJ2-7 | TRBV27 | ASSLGGRRSYEQY
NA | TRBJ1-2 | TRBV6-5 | ASSPPGPLGYGYT
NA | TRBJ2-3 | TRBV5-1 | ASSLRPESTDTQY
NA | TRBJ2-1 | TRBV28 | ASRRDRVGEQF
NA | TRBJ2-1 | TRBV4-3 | ASSQAGGGYNEQF
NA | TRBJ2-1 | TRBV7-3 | ASSGGAYNEQF
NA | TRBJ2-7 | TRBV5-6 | ASSLRGLAGSYEQY
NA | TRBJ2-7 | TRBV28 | ASRFFDRATYEQY
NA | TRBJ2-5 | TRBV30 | AWSVLDLETQY
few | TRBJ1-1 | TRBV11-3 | ASSSSTGRTEAF
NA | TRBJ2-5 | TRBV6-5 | ASSYHRTGQETQY
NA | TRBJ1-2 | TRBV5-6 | ASSLGKGRT